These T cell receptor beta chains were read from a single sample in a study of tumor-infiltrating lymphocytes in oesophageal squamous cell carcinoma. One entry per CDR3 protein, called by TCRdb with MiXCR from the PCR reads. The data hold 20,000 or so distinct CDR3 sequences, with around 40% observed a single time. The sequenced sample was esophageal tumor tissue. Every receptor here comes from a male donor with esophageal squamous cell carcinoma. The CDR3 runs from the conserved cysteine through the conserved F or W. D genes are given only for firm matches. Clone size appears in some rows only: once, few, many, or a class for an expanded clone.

TGTGCCAGCAGTAACCCTACTCGACAGACCGGGGAGCTGTTTTTT	CASSNPTRQTGELFF	TRBV6-1	NA	TRBJ2-2	many
TGTGCCAGCAGCTTCCTGACTTTGGACACTGAAGCTTTCTTC	CASSFLTLDTEAFF	TRBV7-3	NA	TRBJ2-3	NA
TGCGCCAGCAGTGTACTAGCGGGGTATACAGATACGCAGTATTTT	CASSVLAGYTDTQYF	TRBV10-2	TRBD2	TRBJ2-3	many
TGTGCCATCGCTGAGTACTATGGCTACACCTTC	CAIAEYYGYTF	TRBV10-3	NA	TRBJ1-2	many
TGTGCCAGCAGTCCCGGGCTGGATCAGCCCCAGCATTTT	CASSPGLDQPQHF	TRBV28	NA	TRBJ1-5	NA
TGCGCCAGCAGCCAAGGCGACAGGAACACCGGGGAGCTGTTTTTT	CASSQGDRNTGELFF	TRBV4-1	NA	TRBJ2-2	NA
TGTGCCAGCAGCGCAATTGGTATCATCTACGAGCAGTACTTC	CASSAIGIIYEQYF	TRBV7-9	NA	TRBJ2-7	NA
TGTGCCAGCAGTGATAGCGGGGGAAGCACAGATACGCAGTATTTT	CASSDSGGSTDTQYF	TRBV9	TRBD2	TRBJ2-3	NA
TGTGCCAGCAGCCCGCAGGTAGACAATGAGCAGTTCTTC	CASSPQVDNEQFF	TRBV11-1	NA	TRBJ2-1	NA
TGTGCCAGCAGCCCGGCGGGGGAGACCCAGTACTTC	CASSPAGETQYF	TRBV7-6	NA	TRBJ2-5	NA
TGTGCCAGCAGTCGGGACTACCTCAGCACAGATACGCAGTATTTT	CASSRDYLSTDTQYF	TRBV7-2	TRBD2	TRBJ2-3	many
TGTGCCAGCAGTTACCCCCTCCACGGGGGCACAGATACGCAGTATTTT	CASSYPLHGGTDTQYF	TRBV6-1	NA	TRBJ2-3	NA
TGTGCCAGCAGTGAAGCGGGCAGGGGCCGCGCAGCTTTCTTT	CASSEAGRGRAAFF	TRBV6-1	NA	TRBJ1-1	NA
TGTGCCAGCAGCTTAAACGCGGGGACATCCTACAATGAGCAGTTCTTC	CASSLNAGTSYNEQFF	TRBV7-2	NA	TRBJ2-1	NA
TGTGCCAGCAGTTTAGGGGATCAGCCCCAGCATTTT	CASSLGDQPQHF	TRBV12-3/TRBV12-4	NA	TRBJ1-5	few
TGCGCCAGCAGCCCCCAGGGCAACGGCTACACCTTC	CASSPQGNGYTF	TRBV5-1	NA	TRBJ1-2	many
TGTGCCAGCAGCTTCCGGGACAGGGGCTCCCCTGAAGCTTTCTTT	CASSFRDRGSPEAFF	TRBV7-8	TRBD1	TRBJ1-1	many
TGTGCCAGCAGCTGTACGACTTTC	CASSCTTF	TRBV7-4	NA	TRBJ2-6	many
TGTGCCAGCAGCAACGTGGGACAGGGTAGCAATGAGCAGTTCTTC	CASSNVGQGSNEQFF	TRBV7-4	TRBD1	TRBJ2-1	NA
TGTGCCATCAGTAAGACCGGGACTAGTGTGGATGAGCAGTTCTTC	CAISKTGTSVDEQFF	TRBV10-3	TRBD2	TRBJ2-1	NA
TGCGCCAGCAGCCAAGGCGGGATCACGAGCGATACGCAGTATTTT	CASSQGGITSDTQYF	TRBV4-1	NA	TRBJ2-3	many
TGTGCCAGCAGGGCCAAGCCAGGGGGGGGAGGCTACGAGCAGTACTTC	CASRAKPGGGGYEQYF	TRBV7-2	NA	TRBJ2-7	NA
TGTGCCAGCAGTTCCACAGGGGAATACAGGGCTTTCTTT	CASSSTGEYRAFF	TRBV28	TRBD1	TRBJ1-1	many
TGTGCCAGCAGTTACGGCATCTATGATAATTCACCCCTCCACTTT	CASSYGIYDNSPLHF	TRBV6-1	NA	TRBJ1-6	NA